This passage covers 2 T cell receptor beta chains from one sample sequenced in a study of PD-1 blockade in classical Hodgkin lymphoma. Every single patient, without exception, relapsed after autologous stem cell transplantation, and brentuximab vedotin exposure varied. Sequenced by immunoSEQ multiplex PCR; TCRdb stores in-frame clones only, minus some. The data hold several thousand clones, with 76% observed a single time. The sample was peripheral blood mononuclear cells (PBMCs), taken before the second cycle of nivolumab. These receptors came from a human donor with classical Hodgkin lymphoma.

DNA for the CDR3: TGTGCCATCAGTGAGTCAAGCGGGATTGGGATCGGGGAGCTGTTTTTT. Encoded protein: CAISESSGIGIGELFF. This sequence joins TRBV10-3 and TRBJ2-2, with 7 nucleotides matching TRBD2. Germline CDR1 and CDR2: ENHRY and SYGVKD. The CDR3 sequence is 16 residues long. Unmatched junction bases numbered 8, after V lost 0 bases and J lost 7 bases.

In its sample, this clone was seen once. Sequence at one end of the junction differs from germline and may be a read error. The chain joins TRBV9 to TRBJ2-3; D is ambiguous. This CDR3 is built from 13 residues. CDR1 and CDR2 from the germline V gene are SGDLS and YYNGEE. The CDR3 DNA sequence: TGTGCCAGCAGCGTAGATCACACAGATGCGCAGTATTTT. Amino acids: CASSVDHTDAQYF.